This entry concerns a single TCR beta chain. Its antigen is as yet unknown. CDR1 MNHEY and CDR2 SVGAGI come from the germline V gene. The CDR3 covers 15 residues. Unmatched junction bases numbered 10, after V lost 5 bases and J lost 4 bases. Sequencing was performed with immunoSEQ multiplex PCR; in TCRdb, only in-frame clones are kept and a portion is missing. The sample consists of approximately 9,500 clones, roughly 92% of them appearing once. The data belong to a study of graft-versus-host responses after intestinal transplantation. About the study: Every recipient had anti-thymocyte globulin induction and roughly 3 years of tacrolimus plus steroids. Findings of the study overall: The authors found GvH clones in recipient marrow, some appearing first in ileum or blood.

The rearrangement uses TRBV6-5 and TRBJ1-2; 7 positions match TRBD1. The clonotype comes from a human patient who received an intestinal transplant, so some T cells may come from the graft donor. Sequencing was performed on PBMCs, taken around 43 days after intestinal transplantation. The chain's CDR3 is CASSKRTGPSYGYTF. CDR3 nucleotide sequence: TGTGCCAGCAGTAAGCGGACAGGACCCTCCTATGGCTACACCTTC.